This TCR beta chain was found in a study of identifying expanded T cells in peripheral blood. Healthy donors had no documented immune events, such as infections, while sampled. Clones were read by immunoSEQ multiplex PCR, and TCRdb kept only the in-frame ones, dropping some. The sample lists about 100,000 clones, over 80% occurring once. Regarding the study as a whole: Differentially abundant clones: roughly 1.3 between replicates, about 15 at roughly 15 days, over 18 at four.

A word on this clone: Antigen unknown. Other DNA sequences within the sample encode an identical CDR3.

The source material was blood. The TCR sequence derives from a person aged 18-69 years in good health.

The CDR3 reads CASSPGTGHYEQYF. The CDR3, as DNA: TGTGCCAGCAGCCCCGGGACAGGTCACTACGAGCAGTACTTC. The genes are TRBV5-6 and TRBJ2-7; 8 nucleotides align to TRBD1. Trimming removed 4 bases from V and 3 bases from J; junction bases left unmatched: 6. This CDR3 region has 14 residues. In germline, CDR1 is SGHDT, CDR2 YYEEEE.